This T cell receptor beta chain was observed in a study of cytomegalovirus exposure and HLA in healthy donors. This clone was picked up a small number of times. PCR primers comprised 60 Vbeta and 13 Jbeta primers. Repertoires were generated with immunoSEQ multiplex PCR, while TCRdb's copy carries only in-frame clones and drops some. The sample lists under 200,000 clones, around 85% occurring once. The CDR3 runs to 12 residues. The germline V and J ends were trimmed by 3 bases and 7 bases, with 9 bases remaining between them. The germline V gene encodes CDR1 MDHEN and CDR2 SYDVKM. The chain uses TRBV28 and TRBJ1-1; D is ambiguous. The sequence came from a man aged 35 to 55 in good health and CMV-seronegative. What was sequenced was PBMCs. The DNA for the CDR3 is TGTGCCAGCAGTTTGATGACGGGTGAAGCTTTCTTT. Its protein product is CASSLMTGEAFF.